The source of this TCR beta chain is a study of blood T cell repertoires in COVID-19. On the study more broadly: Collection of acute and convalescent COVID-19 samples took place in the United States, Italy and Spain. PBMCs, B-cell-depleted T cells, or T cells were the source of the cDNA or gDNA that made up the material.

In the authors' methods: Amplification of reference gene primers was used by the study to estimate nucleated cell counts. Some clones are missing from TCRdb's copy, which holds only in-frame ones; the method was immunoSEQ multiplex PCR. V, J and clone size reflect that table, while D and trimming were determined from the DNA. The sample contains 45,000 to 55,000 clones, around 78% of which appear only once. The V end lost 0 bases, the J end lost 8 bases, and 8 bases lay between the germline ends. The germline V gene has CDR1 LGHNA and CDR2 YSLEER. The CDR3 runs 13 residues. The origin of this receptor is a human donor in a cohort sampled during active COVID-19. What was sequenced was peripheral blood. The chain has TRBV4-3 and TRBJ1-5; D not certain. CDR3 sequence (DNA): TGCGCCAGCAGCCAAGAAACGAGGGAGCCCCAGCATTTT. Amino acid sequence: CASSQETREPQHF.